These 24 T cell receptor beta chains share one sample of origin, sequenced in a study of blood T cell repertoires in COVID-19. Produced via immunoSEQ multiplex PCR; TCRdb's table is partial and in-frame only. The profile shows 15,000 to 20,000 clones, around 88% of them singletons. Sequenced sample: peripheral blood. Source of these receptors: a human donor in a cohort sampled during active COVID-19.

The rearrangement links TRBV5-1 to TRBJ2-7; 8 bases align to TRBD2. With V trimmed by 0 bases and J by 3 bases, 5 bases remained unmatched. Per the germline V gene, CDR1 is SGHRS and CDR2 is YFSETQ. The CDR3 extends over 15 amino acids. The CDR3 sequence is CASSLGAGGDYEQYF. The CDR3 nucleotides are TGCGCCAGCAGCTTGGGAGCCGGGGGGGACTACGAGCAGTACTTC.

The J gene is TRBJ2-1, the V gene TRBV14; the D gene is possibly TRBD1 (7 bases). The germline CDR1 and CDR2 sequences are SGHDN and FVKESK. CDR3 length equals 14 residues. V was trimmed by 6 bases and J by 4 bases, leaving 13 bases between them. The CDR3 DNA reads as TGTGCCAGCAGGGGGCGGGACAGATACAATGAGCAGTTCTTC. Its translation is CASRGRDRYNEQFF.

In DNA form, the CDR3 reads TGTGCCAGTAAGGCAGGGCCCACCGGGGAGCTGTTTTTT. Its translation: CASKAGPTGELFF. The chain carries TRBV19 and TRBJ2-2, with TRBD1 as a possible D gene (5 bases). CDR1 and CDR2 (germline): LNHDA, SQIVND (reference sequence). The CDR3 loop spans 13 amino acids. V was cut by 7 bases and J by 4 bases, with 10 bases left in between. The variable domain in full, completed from reference TRBV19 and TRBJ2-2, reads DGGITQSPKYLFRKEGQNVTLSCEQNLNHDAMYWYRQDPGQGLRLIYYSQIVNDFQKGDIAEGYSVSREKKESFPLTVTSAQKNPTAFYLCASKAGPTGELFFGEGSRLTVL.

The rearrangement links TRBV6-2 or TRBV6-3 to TRBJ2-3; D is possibly TRBD1 (5 bases). Trimming shortened V by 2 bases and J by 3 bases, and 12 bases separated the two germline ends. This CDR3 has 15 residues. Looked up from germline, CDR1 is MNHEY and CDR2 is SVGEGT. The CDR3 DNA follows: TGTGCCAGCAGTTACGGGGCGGTGTGGACAGATACGCAGTATTTT. This sequence encodes CASSYGAVWTDTQYF.

This clone was seen a single time. This chain's CDR3 is CASSPTGAQSGYTF. In nucleotides, the CDR3 is TGTGCCAGCAGCCCGACAGGGGCGCAAAGTGGCTACACCTTC. The V and J genes are TRBV7-2 and TRBJ1-2; 8 bases align to TRBD1. The CDR3 is 14 amino acids. Trimming took 5 bases from V and 7 from J; bases not matched to a gene: 9. The germline gives CDR1 SGHTA, CDR2 FQGNSA.

This clone turned up a few times. V gene TRBV28 combines with J gene TRBJ1-3; 9 bases map to TRBD1. The CDR3 length is 16 residues. J was trimmed by 3 bases and V by 6 bases; bases with no gene match: 9. Germline V lookup: CDR1 MDHEN, CDR2 SYDVKM. The CDR3 DNA follows: TGTGCCAGCAGGATACAGGGGGCCGGGTATGGAAACACCATATATTTT. It translates to CASRIQGAGYGNTIYF.

The V gene is TRBV5-1, the J gene TRBJ1-1; possible D gene TRBD1, 5 bases. Trimming cost V 0 bases and J 3 bases, with 9 bases left between them. The CDR3 covers 14 residues. The germline V gene has CDR1 SGHRS and CDR2 YFSETQ. In DNA form, the CDR3 reads TGCGCCAGCAGCTTGGAGGGGTTCGACACTGAAGCTTTCTTT. The encoded protein is CASSLEGFDTEAFF.

The rearrangement joins TRBV15 to TRBJ1-6; no clear D. CDR1 is LNHNV and CDR2 is YYDKDF in the germline V gene (reference sequence). V was trimmed by 0 bases and J by 6 bases, leaving 3 bases between them. The CDR3 extends over 13 amino acids. The CDR3 DNA reads TGTGCCACCAGCAGAGAGAGTAATTCACCCCTCCACTTT. Amino acids: CATSRESNSPLHF.

The gene calls are TRBV7-9 and TRBJ2-3; the D gene is possibly TRBD1 (6 bases). Trimming shortened V by 3 bases and J by 0 bases, and 7 bases separated the two germline ends. CDR3 size: 14 residues. CDR1 and CDR2 from the germline V gene are SEHNR and FQNEAQ (reference sequence). Here the CDR3 DNA reads TGTGCCAGCAGCTTCACAGGGAGCACAGATACGCAGTATTTT. Amino acid sequence: CASSFTGSTDTQYF.

The rearrangement links TRBV2 to TRBJ2-5; D gene ambiguous. The CDR3 spans 14 residues. Looked up from germline, CDR1 is SNHLY and CDR2 is FYNNEI. V dropped 2 bases and J dropped 2 bases, with 9 bases sitting between them. The CDR3 nucleotides read TGTGCCAGCAGTGAATTTTACAGACAAGAGACCCAGTACTTC. This encodes CASSEFYRQETQYF.

J is TRBJ1-1 and V is TRBV12-5, with 8 nucleotides matching TRBD1. Germline V lookup: CDR1 LGHNT, CDR2 FRNRAP. J lost 2 bases, V lost 4 bases, and 9 bases had no gene match. CDR3 size: 16 residues. The CDR3 spells CASGSPTGASNTEAFF. The CDR3 bases are TGTGCTAGTGGTTCCCCGACAGGGGCTTCCAACACTGAAGCTTTCTTT.

V gene TRBV5-4 combines with J gene TRBJ1-4, with 8 bases that match TRBD1. The CDR3 is made up of 16 amino acids. Per germline, CDR1 SGHNT and CDR2 YYREEE (reference sequence). The J segment lost 5 bases and the V segment lost 1 base, leaving 7 bases of the junction unmatched. As DNA, the CDR3 is TGTGCCAGCAGCTTGAGACAAGGACAGGGAAATGAAAAACTGTTTTTT. Translating it yields CASSLRQGQGNEKLFF.

V and J are TRBV9 and TRBJ2-1; 11 bases line up with TRBD2. With V trimmed by 0 bases and J by 8 bases, 10 bases remained unmatched. The germline V gene has CDR1 SGDLS and CDR2 YYNGEE. The CDR3 covers 17 residues. As DNA, the CDR3 is TGTGCCAGCAGCGTAGTCCCGATAGCGGGGGGGTTCCATGAGCAGTTCTTC. Protein product: CASSVVPIAGGFHEQFF.

The chain has TRBV27 and TRBJ2-7; TRBD1 matches 10 bases. CDR3 size: 15 residues. The germline V gene encodes CDR1 MNHEY and CDR2 SMNVEV (reference sequence). V lost 2 bases and J lost 2; bases outside the gene matches: 3. The DNA of the CDR3 is TGTGCCAGCAGTTTAAGTGGGACAGGGGCCTACGAGCAGTACTTC. As protein: CASSLSGTGAYEQYF.

The rearrangement joins TRBV6-1 to TRBJ2-3; 7 bases map to TRBD1. The CDR3 is 15 amino acids. Germline V gives CDR1 MNHNS, CDR2 SASEGT. Losses at the gene ends were 2 bases for V and 2 bases for J; bases not matched to a gene: 4. CDR3 sequence (DNA): TGTGCCAGCAGTGAATACAGGGGCCTCACAGATACGCAGTATTTT. Protein: CASSEYRGLTDTQYF.

The chain combines TRBV19 with TRBJ2-3; 8 bases match TRBD2. The CDR3 length is 15 residues. V lost 5 bases to trimming and J lost 4 bases; unmatched junction nucleotides: 8. Germline V gene data show CDR1 as LNHDA and CDR2 as SQIVND (reference sequence). The DNA for the CDR3 is TGTGCCAGTAGTTCAATAGCGGGGATCTCAGATACGCAGTATTTT. Translating it yields CASSSIAGISDTQYF.

This chain joins TRBV11-2 and TRBJ2-1, with TRBD1 matching over 11 bases. The CDR3 consists of 14 residues. Germline assignment: CDR1 SGHAT and CDR2 FQNNGV. The trim removed 3 bases at V and 8 bases at J, leaving 3 bases unmatched. CDR3 residues: CASSFGQGADEQFF. CDR3 nucleotide sequence: TGTGCCAGCAGCTTCGGACAGGGGGCTGATGAGCAGTTCTTC.

The count of this clone is one. J is TRBJ2-3 and V is TRBV9; 12 bases fit TRBD2. V gave up 4 bases and J gave up 6 bases; unmatched junction bases: 9. The CDR3 runs to 16 residues. CDR1 and CDR2 from the germline V gene are SGDLS and YYNGEE. CDR3 bases: TGTGCCAGCAGCCCCCTCTGGACTAGCGGGGCGGATACGCAGTATTTT. Translating it yields CASSPLWTSGADTQYF.

This rearrangement joins TRBV14 to TRBJ2-5; 13 bases line up with TRBD2. J gave up 5 bases and V 6 bases, and 6 bases lay outside the gene matches. Germline V gene lookup returns CDR1 SGHDN and CDR2 FVKESK. This CDR3 has 15 amino acids. In nucleotides, the CDR3 is TGTGCCAGCAGTAAACTAGCGGGAGGGGAGGAGACCCAGTACTTC. Translation gives CASSKLAGGEETQYF. Looking up the rest from reference TRBV14 and TRBJ2-5 gives the full variable domain: EAGVTQFPSHSVIEKGQTVTLRCDPISGHDNLYWYRRVMGKEIKFLLHFVKESKQDESGMPNNRFLAERTGGTYSTLKVQPAELEDSGVYFCASSKLAGGEETQYFGPGTRLLVL.

The J gene is TRBJ2-3, the V gene TRBV5-1, with 9 positions matching TRBD1. This CDR3 spans 16 amino acids. V lost 0 bases, J lost 1 base, and 3 bases stayed unmatched. Germline loops: CDR1 SGHRS, CDR2 YFSETQ. In nucleotides, the CDR3 is TGCGCCAGCAGCTTGGAGGGACAGGGCCGCACAGATACGCAGTATTTT. Its protein is CASSLEGQGRTDTQYF.

The V and J genes are TRBV5-1 and TRBJ2-7, with D tentatively TRBD1 (5 bases). The CDR3 has 13 residues. V lost 5 bases to trimming and J lost 0 bases, with 9 bases between them. Germline values: CDR1 SGHRS, CDR2 YFSETQ. DNA of the CDR3: TGCGCCAGCAGGACAGAGGCCTCCTACGAGCAGTACTTC. Translated, it gives CASRTEASYEQYF.

This clone was observed a single time. The J gene is TRBJ2-3, the V gene TRBV7-2; D perhaps matches TRBD1 (5 bases). The CDR3 is 14 amino acids. The V gene lost 7 bases and the J gene lost 2 bases, with 13 bases spanning the gap. Germline CDR1 is SGHTA and CDR2 is FQGNSA. The CDR3 nucleotides read TGTGCCAGCAATTGGGGCCGGTACACAGATACGCAGTATTTT. This sequence encodes CASNWGRYTDTQYF.

The V call is TRBV11-3, the J call TRBJ2-3, with a weak D call TRBD1 (5 bases). CDR1 and CDR2 from the germline V gene are SGHNT and YENEEA. Deletions cut 4 bases from V and 2 bases from J, with 7 bases between. The CDR3 spans 13 residues. The CDR3 DNA follows: TGTGCCAGCAGCTCGGACATCACAGATACGCAGTATTTT. Translating gives CASSSDITDTQYF.

The J gene is TRBJ1-3, the V gene TRBV2; tentatively, D is TRBD1 (5 bases). V dropped 5 bases and J dropped 2 bases, with 16 bases sitting between them. In germline, CDR1 is SNHLY, CDR2 FYNNEI. This CDR3 has 16 residues. CDR3 region: CASSTRLSGAGNTIYF. The CDR3 DNA sequence: TGTGCCAGCAGTACAAGACTGTCGGGGGCTGGAAACACCATATATTTT.